The T cell receptor (beta chain) under discussion was sequenced for a study of blood T cells in healthy people across ages. The overall study: There was about one barcoded beta molecule captured by template switching per two T cells.

The CDR3 length is 16 residues. The germline gives CDR1 MDHEN, CDR2 SYDVKM. V was pared by 5 bases and J by 7 bases, with 9 bases of the junction left unmatched. A second PCR, run for roughly 7 to 11 cycles, used a sample-barcoded 5' primer plus a J-beta primer mix. Sequencing yielded, for each sample, at least 2.5 million paired-end reads carrying CDR3. TCRdb itself ran the 5' RACE reads through MiXCR, one entry per CDR3 protein. The sample carries about 1.6 million distinct CDR3 sequences, about 31% recorded once. This clonotype was counted a few times. Each donor had about 9.6 milliliters of peripheral blood drawn.

Sequencing was performed on blood. V usage is TRBV28 and J usage is TRBJ2-1; 12 nucleotides line up with TRBD2. The clonotype comes from a woman under 40 in good health. The CDR3 DNA reads TGTGCCAGCAGTCTAGAGACTAGCGGGGGCAGGAATGAGCAGTTCTTC. Its translation is CASSLETSGGRNEQFF.